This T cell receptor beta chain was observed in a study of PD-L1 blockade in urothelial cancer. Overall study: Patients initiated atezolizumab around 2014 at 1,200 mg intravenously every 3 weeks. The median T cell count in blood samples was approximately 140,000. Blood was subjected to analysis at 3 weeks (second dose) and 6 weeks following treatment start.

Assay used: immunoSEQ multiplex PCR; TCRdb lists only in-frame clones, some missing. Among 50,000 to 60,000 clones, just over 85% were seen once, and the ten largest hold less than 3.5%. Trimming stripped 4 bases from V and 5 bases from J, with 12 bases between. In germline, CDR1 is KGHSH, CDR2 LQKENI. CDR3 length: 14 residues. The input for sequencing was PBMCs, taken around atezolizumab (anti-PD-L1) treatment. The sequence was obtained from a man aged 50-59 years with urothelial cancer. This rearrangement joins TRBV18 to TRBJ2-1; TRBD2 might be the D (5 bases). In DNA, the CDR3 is TGTGCCAGCTCACGATCTAGCCGAAACAATGAGCAGTTCTTC. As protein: CASSRSSRNNEQFF.